The 32 T cell receptor beta chains given below trace back to one sample, sequenced in a study of control samples from healthy donors and cancer patients. Clones were read by immunoSEQ multiplex PCR, and TCRdb kept only the in-frame ones, dropping some. The sample holds 230,000 or so clones, around 94% seen once. Input material: blood. All receptors derive from a man between 45 and 60 years old in good health.

V is TRBV3-1 (or the pseudogene TRBV3-2) and J is TRBJ1-5; 7 bases fit TRBD1. This CDR3 spans 17 amino acids. V lost 0 bases to trimming and J lost 2 bases; unmatched junction nucleotides: 7. Per the germline V gene, CDR1 is LGHDT and CDR2 is YNNKEL (reference sequence). CDR3 residues: CASSQDLPGGRNQPQHF. CDR3 coding DNA: TGTGCCAGCAGCCAAGATCTCCCAGGGGGGCGCAATCAGCCCCAGCATTTT.

This sequence joins TRBV5-1 and TRBJ2-1; D not certain. The V and J ends lost 4 bases and 9 bases respectively, with 11 bases between them. Germline V lookup: CDR1 SGHRS, CDR2 YFSETQ. This CDR3 has 12 residues. CDR3 loop: CASSTTKGEQFF. The CDR3 DNA follows: TGCGCCAGCAGCACAACGAAAGGTGAGCAGTTCTTC. The variable domain in full, with the rest retrieved from reference TRBV5-1 and TRBJ2-1, is KAGVTQTPRYLIKTRGQQVTLSCSPISGHRSVSWYQQTPGQGLQFLFEYFSETQRNKGNFPGRFSGRQFSNSRSEMNVSTLELGDSALYLCASSTTKGEQFFGPGTRLTVL.

The chain links TRBV19 to TRBJ2-3; 14 bases align to TRBD2. The CDR3 is 17 residues long. Germline assignment: CDR1 LNHDA and CDR2 SQIVND (reference sequence). J was trimmed by 3 bases and V by 5 bases; bases with no gene match: 7. The CDR3 region is CASSPHRLAGGTDTQYF. In DNA form, the CDR3 reads TGTGCCAGTAGTCCACATCGACTAGCGGGGGGGACAGATACGCAGTATTTT. The full variable domain, rest sourced from reference TRBV19 and TRBJ2-3, is DGGITQSPKYLFRKEGQNVTLSCEQNLNHDAMYWYRQDPGQGLRLIYYSQIVNDFQKGDIAEGYSVSREKKESFPLTVTSAQKNPTAFYLCASSPHRLAGGTDTQYFGPGTRLTVL.

The J gene is TRBJ2-1, the V gene TRBV6-5; TRBD2 matches at 7 bases. From germline, CDR1 is MNHEY and CDR2 SVGAGI. J gave up 2 bases and V 0 bases, and 4 bases lay outside the gene matches. The CDR3 covers 16 residues. CDR3 sequence: CASSYSGGGTYNEQFF. CDR3 nucleotides: TGTGCCAGCAGTTACTCTGGGGGGGGTACCTACAATGAGCAGTTCTTC.

V gene TRBV6-5 combines with J gene TRBJ2-4; no definite D call. The germline V gene encodes CDR1 MNHEY and CDR2 SVGAGI. The CDR3 is 14 residues long. Trimming removed 2 bases at V and 7 bases at J, with 12 bases between. The CDR3: CASSYLGSGNIQYF. The CDR3 bases are TGTGCCAGCAGTTACCTCGGGTCGGGTAACATTCAGTACTTC.

The chain has TRBV4-1 and TRBJ2-7; TRBD2 matches at 11 bases. CDR3 length: 14 residues. CDR1 and CDR2 from the germline V gene are MGHRA and YSYEKL. V was pared by 5 bases and J by 2 bases, with 2 bases of the junction left unmatched. CDR3 residues: CASSLTSGAYEQYF. CDR3 coding DNA: TGCGCCAGCAGCTTGACTAGCGGGGCCTACGAGCAGTACTTC.

The CDR3 nucleotides are TGTGCCAGCAAGTACCAAGAGACCCAGTACTTC. Translation: CASKYQETQYF. The chain couples TRBV2 to TRBJ2-5; D is uncertain. V was pared by 7 bases and J by 0 bases, with 3 bases between. Per the germline V gene, CDR1 is SNHLY and CDR2 is FYNNEI. The CDR3 extends over 11 amino acids.

The J gene is TRBJ2-3, the V gene TRBV5-4; D is uncertain. Trimming cost V 4 bases and J 4 bases, with 13 bases left between them. Germline-derived CDR1 and CDR2 are SGHNT and YYREEE (reference sequence). The CDR3 covers 14 residues. The CDR3 reads CASSTPDGADTQYF. Here the CDR3 DNA reads TGTGCCAGCAGCACACCGGACGGAGCAGATACGCAGTATTTT.

In regard to this clone: At one of its ends the junction is not consistent with the germline gene, which may arise from a read error. V and J are TRBV4-1 and TRBJ1-6, with a tentative D call TRBD1 (6 bases). This CDR3 spans 16 amino acids. CDR1 and CDR2 from the germline V gene are MGHRA and YSYEKL. Here the CDR3 reads CASTQAWTAVNSPLHF. CDR3 sequence (DNA): TGCGCCAGCACCCAAGCCTGGACAGCGGTTAATTCACCCCTCCACTTT.

The chain has TRBV21-1 and TRBJ1-4. TRBV21-1 is classified as a pseudogene. The CDR3 sequence is 15 residues long. The CDR3 DNA follows: TGTGCCAGCAGCAGTCGGGGCAAGACATGGGAAAAACTGTTTTTT. This translates into CASSSRGKTWEKLFF.

The genes are TRBV3-1 (or the pseudogene TRBV3-2) and TRBJ1-1; TRBD1 is a possible D gene (5 bases). CDR1 LGHDT and CDR2 YNNKEL come from the germline V gene (reference sequence). V was shortened by 4 bases and J by 4 bases, with 10 bases between the two germline ends. The CDR3 spans 13 residues. CDR3 in DNA: TGTGCCAGCAGCCCATCGGGGGGCACTGAAGCTTTCTTT. Encoded protein: CASSPSGGTEAFF.

The chain is built from TRBV5-5 and TRBJ2-5, with D possibly being TRBD1 (5 bases). The germline V gene encodes CDR1 SGHKS and CDR2 YYEKEE (reference sequence). The CDR3 is 14 amino acids. V lost 4 bases and J 3 bases, leaving 13 bases between the germline ends. In DNA, the CDR3 is TGTGCCAGCAGCACTGGACACGGCAAAGAGACCCAGTACTTC. Translated, it gives CASSTGHGKETQYF.

The chain recombines TRBV27 with TRBJ1-1, with D possibly matching TRBD1 (5 bases). The CDR3 contains 16 residues. Germline V gives CDR1 MNHEY, CDR2 SMNVEV (reference sequence). V lost 0 bases to trimming and J lost 0 bases, with 11 bases between them. The CDR3 sequence is CASSLSSGHVNTEAFF. The CDR3 DNA reads TGTGCCAGCAGTTTATCATCCGGACATGTGAACACTGAAGCTTTCTTT.

This chain connects TRBV25-1 to TRBJ2-2; TRBD2 matches at 10 bases. The J segment lost 6 bases and the V segment lost 3 bases, leaving 7 bases of the junction unmatched. The CDR3 runs 16 residues. Germline CDR1 MGHDK, CDR2 SYGVNS. The CDR3 bases are TGTGCCAGCAGTGACCCATCTAGCGGGGGTGCCGGGGAGCTGTTTTTT. As protein: CASSDPSSGGAGELFF.

Only one count was recorded for this clone. The chain is built from TRBV4-1 and TRBJ1-2; D is unresolved. V was pared by 4 bases and J by 8 bases, with 17 bases between. Germline V gene sequence: CDR1 MGHRA, CDR2 YSYEKL. The CDR3 is 14 amino acids. The CDR3 here is CASSPPRSYGGYTF. The CDR3, as DNA: TGCGCCAGCAGCCCCCCCAGGAGCTATGGAGGCTACACCTTC.

This clone appeared a single time. The chain links TRBV5-1 to TRBJ1-5; D unclear. Germline CDR1 and CDR2: SGHRS and YFSETQ. V lost 4 bases and J 11 bases, leaving 10 bases between the germline ends. CDR3 length: 11 residues. CDR3 residues: CASSPLATQHF. DNA for the CDR3: TGCGCCAGCAGCCCGCTTGCTACCCAGCATTTT.

The V and J genes are TRBV5-4 and TRBJ1-1; D ambiguous. CDR1 and CDR2 from the germline V gene are SGHNT and YYREEE (reference sequence). The CDR3 runs to 15 residues. Trimming took 4 bases from V and 2 from J, leaving 15 bases between them. CDR3 DNA: TGTGCCAGCAGCGCAAAAGGCAGCCTCAACACTGAAGCTTTCTTT. This translates into CASSAKGSLNTEAFF.

The genes are TRBV7-6 and TRBJ2-3; 9 bases line up with TRBD2. The CDR3 totals 14 residues. CDR1 is SGHVS, CDR2 FNYEAQ, per germline. J lost 7 bases, V lost 1 base, and 3 bases had no gene match. The CDR3 loop reads CASSLGGGANTQYF. CDR3 nucleotides: TGTGCCAGCAGCTTAGGCGGGGGGGCGAATACGCAGTATTTT.

The rearrangement links TRBV11-2 to TRBJ1-2, with 8 nucleotides matching TRBD1. Germline CDR1 and CDR2: SGHAT and FQNNGV. This CDR3 region has 14 residues. V lost 5 bases to trimming and J lost 7 bases; unmatched junction nucleotides: 9. CDR3 bases: TGTGCCAGCAGCCCGGACAGGGAGTTTGGTGGCTACACCTTC. Its translation: CASSPDREFGGYTF.

V and J are TRBV19 and TRBJ1-2; perhaps TRBD1 as D (6 bases). With 2 bases removed from V and 4 bases from J, the gap between germline ends came to 14 bases. The germline gives CDR1 LNHDA, CDR2 SQIVND (reference sequence). This CDR3 spans 15 amino acids. CDR3 in DNA: TGTGCCAGTAGTATACAAACAGGGATCTCCTATGGCTACACCTTC. Translated: CASSIQTGISYGYTF.

V and J are TRBV28 and TRBJ2-1, with 14 bases aligning to TRBD2. V gave up 6 bases and J gave up 0 bases; unmatched junction bases: 7. The CDR3 extends over 18 amino acids. Germline CDR1 MDHEN, CDR2 SYDVKM. The chain's CDR3 is CASSDGTSGGISYNEQFF. CDR3 DNA sequence: TGTGCCAGCAGCGACGGGACTAGCGGGGGTATCTCCTACAATGAGCAGTTCTTC.

The rearrangement uses TRBV27 and TRBJ1-2; unclear D gene. The CDR3 is 14 amino acids. CDR1 is MNHEY, CDR2 SMNVEV, per germline (reference sequence). V lost 7 bases, J lost 6 bases, and 18 bases lay in between. CDR3 in amino acids: CASMVKASAHGYTF. Here the CDR3 DNA reads TGTGCCAGCATGGTAAAGGCTTCCGCCCATGGCTACACCTTC.

The chain has TRBV19 and TRBJ2-6; TRBD1 aligns across 12 bases. J was trimmed by 3 bases and V by 8 bases; bases with no gene match: 11. The germline gives CDR1 LNHDA, CDR2 SQIVND (reference sequence). The CDR3 length is 18 residues. The CDR3 sequence is CASRKPGQGAFGANVLTF. DNA of the CDR3: TGTGCCAGTCGAAAGCCGGGACAGGGGGCTTTTGGGGCCAACGTCCTGACTTTC.

The J gene is TRBJ1-6, the V gene TRBV24-1, with D possibly TRBD1 on 5 matching bases. V lost 4 bases and J lost 10, with 13 bases in between. The CDR3 has 14 amino acids. Germline V gene sequence: CDR1 KGHDR, CDR2 SFDVKD. This chain's CDR3 is CATSEGRVGSPLHF. CDR3 DNA sequence: TGTGCCACCAGTGAGGGCAGGGTAGGCTCACCCCTCCACTTT.

The chain joins TRBV5-5 to TRBJ1-5; tentative D call: TRBD1 (5 bases). V lost 2 bases to trimming and J lost 10 bases, with 16 bases between them. This CDR3 is built from 14 residues. In germline, CDR1 is SGHKS, CDR2 YYEKEE (reference sequence). The CDR3 DNA is TGTGCCAGCAGCTTTAGGACACGGGATTCTCCCCAGCATTTT. It encodes CASSFRTRDSPQHF.

The rearrangement joins TRBV24-1 to TRBJ2-5; a possible D gene is TRBD2 (5 bases). The CDR3 has 16 residues. V was shortened by 1 base and J by 3 bases, with 14 bases between the two germline ends. From germline, CDR1 is KGHDR and CDR2 SFDVKD. DNA of the CDR3: TGTGCCACCAGTGATTTCACCGGCGGAGGTAAAGAGACCCAGTACTTC. Protein: CATSDFTGGGKETQYF.

The J gene is TRBJ1-6, the V gene TRBV7-2, with a weak D call TRBD1 (6 bases). V lost 1 base to trimming and J lost 7 bases, with 8 bases between them. The CDR3 consists of 14 residues. Germline V gene data show CDR1 as SGHTA and CDR2 as FQGNSA. The CDR3 loop is CASSLGGGNSPLHF. The CDR3 DNA sequence: TGTGCCAGCAGCTTAGGGGGGGGCAATTCACCCCTCCACTTT.

This chain links TRBV10-1 with TRBJ2-1, with unresolved D. This CDR3 region has 14 residues. Trimming stripped 2 bases from V and 2 bases from J, with 7 bases between. CDR1 and CDR2 from the germline V gene are WNHNN and SYGVQD (reference sequence). The CDR3 loop reads CASSERETYNEQFF. The CDR3, as DNA: TGCGCCAGCAGTGAGAGGGAAACCTACAATGAGCAGTTCTTC.

This chain joins TRBV10-1 and TRBJ2-5; D gene uncertain. The CDR3 is 14 residues long. V lost 0 bases, J lost 1 base, and 6 bases lay in between. Germline-derived CDR1 and CDR2 are WNHNN and SYGVQD (reference sequence). The CDR3 spells CASSESGSQETQYF. The CDR3 coding sequence is TGCGCCAGCAGTGAGTCTGGCAGCCAAGAGACCCAGTACTTC.

The gene calls are TRBV18 and TRBJ1-1; tentative D call: TRBD1 (6 bases). This CDR3 is built from 14 residues. Between the trimmed V and J ends, which lost 2 bases and 3 bases, there was a span of 10 bases. Germline V lookup: CDR1 KGHSH, CDR2 LQKENI. CDR3 coding DNA: TGTGCCAGCTCACCAACTAGGGGGGACACTGAAGCTTTCTTT. It encodes CASSPTRGDTEAFF. Together with reference TRBV18 and TRBJ1-1, the CDR3 gives the full variable domain: NAGVMQNPRHLVRRRGQEARLRCSPMKGHSHVYWYRQLPEEGLKFMVYLQKENIIDESGMPKERFSAEFPKEGPSILRIQQVVRGDSAAYFCASSPTRGDTEAFFGQGTRLTVV.

The rearrangement links TRBV6-5 to TRBJ1-4, with D possibly being TRBD1 (5 bases). Trimming left V 8 bases short and J 7 bases short, with 17 bases between. The germline CDR1 and CDR2 sequences are MNHEY and SVGAGI. This CDR3 comprises 14 residues. Here the CDR3 DNA reads TGTGCCAGCCAATTGTGGGGGTCGGGTGAAAAACTGTTTTTT. The encoded protein is CASQLWGSGEKLFF.

This clone was detected only once. The chain carries TRBV4-1 and TRBJ2-1, with TRBD1 as a possible D gene (5 bases). V was clipped by 5 bases and J by 8 bases, with 19 bases between them. Germline CDR1 is MGHRA and CDR2 is YSYEKL. This CDR3 region has 15 residues. The CDR3 DNA reads as TGCGCCAGCAGCTCCCGTGACAGTACCGGGCATGAGCAGTTCTTC. Protein product: CASSSRDSTGHEQFF.